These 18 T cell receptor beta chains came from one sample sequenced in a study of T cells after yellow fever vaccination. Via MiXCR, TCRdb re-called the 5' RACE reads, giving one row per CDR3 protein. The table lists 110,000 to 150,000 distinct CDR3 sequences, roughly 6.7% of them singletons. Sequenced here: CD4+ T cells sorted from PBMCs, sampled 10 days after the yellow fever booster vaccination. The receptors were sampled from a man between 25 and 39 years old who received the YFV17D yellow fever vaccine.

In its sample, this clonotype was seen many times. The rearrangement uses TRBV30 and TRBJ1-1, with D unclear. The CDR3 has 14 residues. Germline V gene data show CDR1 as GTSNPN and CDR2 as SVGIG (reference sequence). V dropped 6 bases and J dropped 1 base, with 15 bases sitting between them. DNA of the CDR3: TGTGCCTGTTCGACCCTTGGCGGGAACACTGAAGCTTTCTTT. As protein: CACSTLGGNTEAFF.

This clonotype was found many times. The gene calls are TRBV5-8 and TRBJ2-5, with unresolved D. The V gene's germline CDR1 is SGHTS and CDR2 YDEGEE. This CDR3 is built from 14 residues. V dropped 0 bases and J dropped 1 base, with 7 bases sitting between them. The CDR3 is CASSLEPFQETQYF. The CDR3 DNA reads TGTGCCAGCAGCTTGGAACCCTTCCAAGAGACCCAGTACTTC.

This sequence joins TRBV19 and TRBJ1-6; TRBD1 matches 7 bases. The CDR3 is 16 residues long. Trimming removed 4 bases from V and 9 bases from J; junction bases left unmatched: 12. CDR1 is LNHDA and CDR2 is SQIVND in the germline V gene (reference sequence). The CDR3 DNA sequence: TGTGCCAGTAGTAGTTCGCCGGGACAGCGACGTTCACCCCTCCACTTT. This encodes CASSSSPGQRRSPLHF.

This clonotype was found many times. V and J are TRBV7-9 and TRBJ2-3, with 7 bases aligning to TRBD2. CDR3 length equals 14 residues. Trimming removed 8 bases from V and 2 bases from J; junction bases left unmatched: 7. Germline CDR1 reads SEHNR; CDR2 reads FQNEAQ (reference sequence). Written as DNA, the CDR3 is TGTGCCAGCGCGCTAGCGGCCCTCACAGATACGCAGTATTTT. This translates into CASALAALTDTQYF.

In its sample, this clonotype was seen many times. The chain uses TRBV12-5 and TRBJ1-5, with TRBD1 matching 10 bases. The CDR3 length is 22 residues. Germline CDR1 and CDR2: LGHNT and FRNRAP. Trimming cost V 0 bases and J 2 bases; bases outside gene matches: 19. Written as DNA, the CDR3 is TGTGCTAGTGGTTTGGTAAGCCCTATAGACAGGGGGCGTTTTGATGGCAATCAGCCCCAGCATTTT. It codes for CASGLVSPIDRGRFDGNQPQHF.

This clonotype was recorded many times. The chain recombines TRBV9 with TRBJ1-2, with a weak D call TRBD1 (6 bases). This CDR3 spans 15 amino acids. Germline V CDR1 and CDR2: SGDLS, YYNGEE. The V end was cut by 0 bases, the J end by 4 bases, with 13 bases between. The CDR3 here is CASSVELGASYGYTF. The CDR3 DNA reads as TGTGCCAGCAGCGTAGAACTGGGGGCGTCCTATGGCTACACCTTC.

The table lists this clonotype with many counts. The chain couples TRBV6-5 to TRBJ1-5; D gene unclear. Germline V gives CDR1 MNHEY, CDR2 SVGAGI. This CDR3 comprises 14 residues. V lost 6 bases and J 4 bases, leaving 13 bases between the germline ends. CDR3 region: CASSPQSGNQPQHF. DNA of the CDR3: TGTGCCAGCAGCCCCCAATCGGGGAATCAGCCCCAGCATTTT.

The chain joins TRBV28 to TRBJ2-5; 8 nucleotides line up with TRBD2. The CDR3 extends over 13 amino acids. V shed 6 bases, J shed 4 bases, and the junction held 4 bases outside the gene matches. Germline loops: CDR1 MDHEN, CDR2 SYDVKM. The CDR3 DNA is TGTGCCAGCAGAGCGGGAGCCGGAGAGACCCAGTACTTC. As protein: CASRAGAGETQYF.

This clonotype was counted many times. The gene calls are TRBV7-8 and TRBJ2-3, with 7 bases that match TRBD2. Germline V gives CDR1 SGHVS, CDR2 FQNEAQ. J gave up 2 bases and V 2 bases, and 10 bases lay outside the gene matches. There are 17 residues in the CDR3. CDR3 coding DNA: TGTGCCAGCAGCTTACGGTTTGGACTAGGCCCCACAGATACGCAGTATTTT. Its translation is CASSLRFGLGPTDTQYF.

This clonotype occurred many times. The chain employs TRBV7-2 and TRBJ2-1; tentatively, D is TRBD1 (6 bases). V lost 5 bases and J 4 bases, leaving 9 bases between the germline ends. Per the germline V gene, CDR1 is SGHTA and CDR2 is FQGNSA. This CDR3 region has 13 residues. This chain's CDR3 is CASSTGHYNEQFF. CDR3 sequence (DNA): TGTGCCAGCAGCACGGGACATTACAATGAGCAGTTCTTC.

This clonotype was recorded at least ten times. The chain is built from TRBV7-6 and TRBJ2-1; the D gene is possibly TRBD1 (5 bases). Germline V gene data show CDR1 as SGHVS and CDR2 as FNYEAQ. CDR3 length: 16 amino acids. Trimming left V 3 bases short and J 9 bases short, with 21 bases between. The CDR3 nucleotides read TGTGCCAGCAGCTTGCAAGGGGCTGGGTCCCGCAGTGAGCAGTTCTTC. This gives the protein CASSLQGAGSRSEQFF.

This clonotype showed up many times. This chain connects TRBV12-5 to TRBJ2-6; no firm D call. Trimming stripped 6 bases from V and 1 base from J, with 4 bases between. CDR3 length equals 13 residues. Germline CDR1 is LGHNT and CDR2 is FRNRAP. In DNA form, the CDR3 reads TGTGCTAGTGGACGGTCTGGGGCCAACGTCCTGACTTTC. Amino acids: CASGRSGANVLTF. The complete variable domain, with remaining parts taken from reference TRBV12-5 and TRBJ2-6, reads DARVTQTPRHKVTEMGQEVTMRCQPILGHNTVFWYRQTMMQGLELLAYFRNRAPLDDSGMPKDRFSAEMPDATLATLKIQPSEPRDSAVYFCASGRSGANVLTFGAGSRLTVL.

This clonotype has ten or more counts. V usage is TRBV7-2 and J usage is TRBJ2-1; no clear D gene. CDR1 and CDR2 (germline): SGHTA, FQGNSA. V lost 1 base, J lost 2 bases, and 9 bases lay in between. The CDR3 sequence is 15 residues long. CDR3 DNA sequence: TGTGCCAGCAGCTTAGATTCGCGGCCCTACAATGAGCAGTTCTTC. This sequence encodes CASSLDSRPYNEQFF. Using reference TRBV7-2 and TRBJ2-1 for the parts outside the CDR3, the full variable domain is GAGVSQSPSNKVTEKGKDVELRCDPISGHTALYWYRQSLGQGLEFLIYFQGNSAPDKSGLPSDRFSAERTGGSVSTLTIQRTQQEDSAVYLCASSLDSRPYNEQFFGPGTRLTVL.

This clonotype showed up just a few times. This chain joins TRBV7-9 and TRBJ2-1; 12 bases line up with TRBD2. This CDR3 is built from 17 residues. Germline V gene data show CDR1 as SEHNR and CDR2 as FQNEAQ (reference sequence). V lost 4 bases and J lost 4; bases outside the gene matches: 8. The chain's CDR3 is CASSSRLAGVGYNEQFF. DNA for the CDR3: TGTGCCAGCAGCTCCCGACTAGCGGGAGTTGGGTACAATGAGCAGTTCTTC.

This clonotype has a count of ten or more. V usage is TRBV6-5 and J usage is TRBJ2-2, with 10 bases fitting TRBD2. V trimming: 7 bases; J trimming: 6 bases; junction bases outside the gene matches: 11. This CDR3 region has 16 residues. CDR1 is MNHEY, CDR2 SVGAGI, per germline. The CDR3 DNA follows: TGTGCCAGCATTTTATCTAGCGGGGGTGTGTCCGGGGAGCTGTTTTTT. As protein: CASILSSGGVSGELFF.

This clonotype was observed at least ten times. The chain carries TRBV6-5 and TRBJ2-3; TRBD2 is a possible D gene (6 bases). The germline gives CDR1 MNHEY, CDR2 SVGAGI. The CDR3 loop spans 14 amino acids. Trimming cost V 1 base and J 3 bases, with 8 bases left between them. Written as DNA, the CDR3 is TGTGCCAGCAGTTACTTTAGCGGAACAGATACGCAGTATTTT. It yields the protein CASSYFSGTDTQYF.

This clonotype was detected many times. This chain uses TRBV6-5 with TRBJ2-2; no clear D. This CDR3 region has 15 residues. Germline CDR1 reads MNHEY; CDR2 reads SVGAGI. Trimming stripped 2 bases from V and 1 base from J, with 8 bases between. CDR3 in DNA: TGTGCCAGCAGTTACGGGTACGGGAACACCGGGGAGCTGTTTTTT. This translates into CASSYGYGNTGELFF.

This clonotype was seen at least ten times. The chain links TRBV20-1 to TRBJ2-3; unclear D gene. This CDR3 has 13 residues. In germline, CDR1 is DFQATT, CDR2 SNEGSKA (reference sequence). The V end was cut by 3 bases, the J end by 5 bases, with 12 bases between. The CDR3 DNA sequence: TGCAGTGCTAGGTGGTACTCGAGAGATACGCAGTATTTT. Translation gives CSARWYSRDTQYF.